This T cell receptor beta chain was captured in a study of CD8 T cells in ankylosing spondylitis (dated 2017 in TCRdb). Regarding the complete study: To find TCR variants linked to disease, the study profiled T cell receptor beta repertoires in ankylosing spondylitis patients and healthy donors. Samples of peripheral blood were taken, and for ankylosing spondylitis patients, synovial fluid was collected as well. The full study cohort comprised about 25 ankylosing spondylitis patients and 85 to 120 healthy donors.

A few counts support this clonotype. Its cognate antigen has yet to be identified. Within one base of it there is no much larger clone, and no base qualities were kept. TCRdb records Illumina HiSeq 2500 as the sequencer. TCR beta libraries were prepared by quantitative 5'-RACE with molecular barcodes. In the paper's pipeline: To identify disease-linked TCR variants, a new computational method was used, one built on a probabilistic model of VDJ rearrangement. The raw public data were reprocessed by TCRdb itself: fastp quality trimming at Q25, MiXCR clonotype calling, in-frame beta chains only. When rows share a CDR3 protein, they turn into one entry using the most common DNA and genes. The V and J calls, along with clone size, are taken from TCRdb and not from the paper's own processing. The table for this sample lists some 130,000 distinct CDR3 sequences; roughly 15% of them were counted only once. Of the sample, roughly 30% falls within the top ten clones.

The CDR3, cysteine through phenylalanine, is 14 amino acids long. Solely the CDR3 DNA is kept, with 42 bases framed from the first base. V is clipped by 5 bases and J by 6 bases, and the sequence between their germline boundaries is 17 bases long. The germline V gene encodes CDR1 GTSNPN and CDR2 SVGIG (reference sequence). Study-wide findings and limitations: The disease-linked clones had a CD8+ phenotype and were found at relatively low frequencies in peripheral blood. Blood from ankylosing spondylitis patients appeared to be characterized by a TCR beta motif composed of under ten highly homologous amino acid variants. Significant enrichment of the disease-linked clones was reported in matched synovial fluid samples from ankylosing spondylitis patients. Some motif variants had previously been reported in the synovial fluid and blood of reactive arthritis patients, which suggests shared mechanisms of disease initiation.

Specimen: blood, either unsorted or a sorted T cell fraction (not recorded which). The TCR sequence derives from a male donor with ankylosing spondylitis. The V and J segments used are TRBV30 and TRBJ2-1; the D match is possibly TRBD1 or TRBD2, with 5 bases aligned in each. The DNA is TGTGCCTGGCAATCGCCCGTCGGGACCAATGAGCAGTTCTTC. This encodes CAWQSPVGTNEQFF.